Listed below are T cell receptor beta chains from one sample, sequenced in a study of OX40 agonist ivuxolimab in advanced cancers. This table comes from immunoSEQ multiplex PCR, and its TCRdb copy is limited to in-frame clones, with some not included. This table has some 74,000 clones, more than 75% appearing once. Sequencing used CD4+ or CD8+ T cells sorted from blood, obtained in a trial of the OX40 agonist ivuxolimab. The receptors were gathered from an adult with an advanced solid tumor such as melanoma, head and neck, liver or kidney cancer. Both conserved end residues are part of each CDR3. The order of the fields is V gene, J gene, clone size, D gene, CDR3 protein, CDR3 DNA. The D gene is left open where the match is weak. Expanded clones are given a class, and other clones once, few, many or no size at all.

v_call: TRBV7-2; j_call: TRBJ2-6; clone_size: NA; d_call: NA; cdr3_aa: CAIDDSGANVLTF; cdr3_nt: TGTGCCATCGATGACTCTGGGGCCAACGTCCTGACTTTC
v_call: TRBV7-9; j_call: TRBJ2-6; clone_size: NA; d_call: NA; cdr3_aa: CASSYPRGYLSGANVLTF; cdr3_nt: TGTGCCAGCAGCTACCCCCGGGGTTACCTCTCTGGGGCCAACGTCCTGACTTTC
v_call: TRBV2; j_call: TRBJ1-5; clone_size: few; d_call: TRBD1; cdr3_aa: CASSGDRGNQPQHF; cdr3_nt: TGTGCCAGCAGTGGAGACAGGGGGAATCAGCCCCAGCATTTT
v_call: TRBV18; j_call: TRBJ1-4; clone_size: NA; d_call: NA; cdr3_aa: CASSPPGDAEKLFF; cdr3_nt: TGTGCCAGCTCACCACCTGGGGACGCTGAAAAACTGTTTTTT
v_call: TRBV14; j_call: TRBJ2-3; clone_size: few; d_call: NA; cdr3_aa: CASSQVRPSVDTQYF; cdr3_nt: TGTGCCAGCAGCCAAGTAAGGCCTAGCGTGGATACGCAGTATTTT
v_call: TRBV4-1; j_call: TRBJ1-4; clone_size: NA; d_call: TRBD1; cdr3_aa: CASSQDRRGRVDEKLFF; cdr3_nt: TGCGCCAGCAGCCAAGACCGCAGGGGGCGGGTTGATGAAAAACTGTTTTTT
v_call: TRBV21-1; j_call: TRBJ1-3; clone_size: NA; d_call: NA; cdr3_aa: CASSQGAPGPGNTIYF; cdr3_nt: TGTGCCAGCAGCCAGGGGGCCCCAGGGCCTGGAAACACCATATATTTT
v_call: TRBV7-8; j_call: TRBJ1-1; clone_size: NA; d_call: TRBD1; cdr3_aa: CASSLVRIGLVTGVLNTEAFF; cdr3_nt: TGTGCCAGCAGCTTAGTACGTATTGGGTTGGTAACAGGGGTACTGAACACTGAAGCTTTCTTT
v_call: TRBV28; j_call: TRBJ1-2; clone_size: NA; d_call: TRBD1; cdr3_aa: CASSPNKGQNYGYTF; cdr3_nt: TGTGCCAGCAGTCCCAATAAGGGACAGAACTATGGCTACACCTTC
v_call: TRBV27; j_call: TRBJ2-3; clone_size: NA; d_call: TRBD2; cdr3_aa: CASSLSGSSTDTQYF; cdr3_nt: TGTGCCAGCAGTTTAAGCGGGAGTTCAACAGATACGCAGTATTTT
v_call: TRBV7-2; j_call: TRBJ2-5; clone_size: NA; d_call: NA; cdr3_aa: CASSLSGSRETQYF; cdr3_nt: TGTGCCAGCAGCTTAAGTGGAAGCCGAGAGACCCAGTACTTC
v_call: TRBV28; j_call: TRBJ2-7; clone_size: NA; d_call: NA; cdr3_aa: CASRKTGAVPYEQYF; cdr3_nt: TGTGCCAGCCGTAAAACCGGGGCTGTACCTTACGAGCAGTACTTC
v_call: TRBV7-2; j_call: TRBJ2-2; clone_size: few; d_call: TRBD1; cdr3_aa: CASSLVHRGTGELFF; cdr3_nt: TGTGCCAGCAGCTTAGTCCACAGGGGGACCGGGGAGCTGTTTTTT
v_call: TRBV27; j_call: TRBJ2-5; clone_size: NA; d_call: NA; cdr3_aa: CASSLLPGFGGTQYF; cdr3_nt: TGTGCCAGCAGTTTATTGCCAGGGTTCGGGGGGACCCAGTACTTC
v_call: TRBV5-6; j_call: TRBJ1-2; clone_size: NA; d_call: TRBD1; cdr3_aa: CASSLGVDRGQTYGYTF; cdr3_nt: TGTGCCAGCAGCTTGGGGGTGGACAGGGGCCAAACTTATGGCTACACCTTC
v_call: TRBV5-5; j_call: TRBJ2-3; clone_size: NA; d_call: NA; cdr3_aa: CASSLPGGPADTQYF; cdr3_nt: TGTGCCAGCAGCTTGCCCGGGGGGCCCGCAGATACGCAGTATTTT
v_call: TRBV6-1; j_call: TRBJ1-1; clone_size: NA; d_call: TRBD1; cdr3_aa: CASHRGHWENTEAFF; cdr3_nt: TGTGCCAGCCACAGGGGGCATTGGGAGAACACTGAAGCTTTCTTT
v_call: TRBV27; j_call: TRBJ2-7; clone_size: NA; d_call: NA; cdr3_aa: CATSSRGVSSYEQYF; cdr3_nt: TGTGCCACTAGTTCCAGGGGGGTTAGCTCCTACGAGCAGTACTTC
v_call: TRBV7-2; j_call: TRBJ2-3; clone_size: NA; d_call: NA; cdr3_aa: CASSGYSGTDTQYF; cdr3_nt: TGTGCCAGCAGCGGGTACAGCGGGACAGATACGCAGTATTTT
v_call: TRBV7-9; j_call: TRBJ2-3; clone_size: NA; d_call: TRBD2; cdr3_aa: CASRLEPGLAIGDTQYF; cdr3_nt: TGTGCCAGCAGGCTCGAACCGGGACTAGCGATTGGCGATACGCAGTATTTT
v_call: TRBV28; j_call: TRBJ2-7; clone_size: NA; d_call: TRBD2; cdr3_aa: CASRGSGSLNEQYF; cdr3_nt: TGTGCCAGCAGAGGTAGCGGGAGCTTAAACGAGCAGTACTTC
v_call: TRBV27; j_call: TRBJ2-2; clone_size: NA; d_call: TRBD2; cdr3_aa: CASSLSTSGTGELFF; cdr3_nt: TGTGCCAGCAGTTTATCGACTAGCGGGACCGGGGAGCTGTTTTTT
v_call: TRBV7-2; j_call: TRBJ2-2; clone_size: NA; d_call: NA; cdr3_aa: CASSSSVTGELFF; cdr3_nt: TGTGCCAGCAGCTCAAGTGTGACCGGGGAGCTGTTTTTT
v_call: TRBV4-2; j_call: TRBJ2-3; clone_size: once; d_call: NA; cdr3_aa: CASSPRALGNTDTQYF; cdr3_nt: TGTGCCAGCAGCCCCAGAGCCCTGGGGAACACAGATACGCAGTATTTT
v_call: TRBV5-1; j_call: TRBJ2-1; clone_size: once; d_call: NA; cdr3_aa: CASSLGQSSYNEQFF; cdr3_nt: TGCGCCAGCAGCTTAGGGCAGAGCTCCTACAATGAGCAGTTCTTC
v_call: TRBV6-1; j_call: TRBJ1-5; clone_size: once; d_call: NA; cdr3_aa: CASSEASGSNQPQHF; cdr3_nt: TGTGCCAGCAGTGAAGCTTCGGGCAGCAATCAGCCCCAGCATTTT
v_call: TRBV5-6; j_call: TRBJ2-3; clone_size: NA; d_call: TRBD2; cdr3_aa: CASSLLAGDSTDTQYF; cdr3_nt: TGTGCCAGCAGCTTGCTAGCGGGGGATAGCACAGATACGCAGTATTTT
v_call: TRBV6-6; j_call: TRBJ1-6; clone_size: NA; d_call: TRBD1; cdr3_aa: CASRSGGGNSPLHF; cdr3_nt: TGTGCCAGCAGGTCAGGGGGCGGAAATTCACCCCTCCACTTT
v_call: TRBV18; j_call: TRBJ1-2; clone_size: NA; d_call: NA; cdr3_aa: CASSPTKNSLSYGYTF; cdr3_nt: TGTGCCAGCTCACCAACCAAGAACAGCTTAAGCTATGGCTACACCTTC
v_call: TRBV5-8; j_call: TRBJ2-7; clone_size: NA; d_call: NA; cdr3_aa: CASGSRTSYEQYF; cdr3_nt: TGTGCCAGCGGATCGAGGACCTCCTACGAGCAGTACTTC
v_call: TRBV14; j_call: TRBJ2-3; clone_size: NA; d_call: NA; cdr3_aa: CASSPRGAGDTQYF; cdr3_nt: TGTGCCAGCAGCCCACGAGGGGCGGGAGATACGCAGTATTTT
v_call: TRBV13; j_call: TRBJ2-3; clone_size: NA; d_call: NA; cdr3_aa: CASSSRGGIQYF; cdr3_nt: TGTGCCAGCAGCTCGCGGGGCGGGATACAGTATTTT
v_call: TRBV7-2; j_call: TRBJ1-2; clone_size: NA; d_call: NA; cdr3_aa: CASSPVHHGYTF; cdr3_nt: TGTGCCAGCAGCCCGGTACATCATGGCTACACCTTC
v_call: TRBV7-2; j_call: TRBJ1-5; clone_size: NA; d_call: NA; cdr3_aa: CASSLVGGSDQPQHF; cdr3_nt: TGTGCCAGCAGCTTAGTGGGGGGCAGCGATCAGCCCCAGCATTTT
v_call: TRBV5-4; j_call: TRBJ2-7; clone_size: many; d_call: NA; cdr3_aa: CASSLAGGRREQYF; cdr3_nt: TGTGCCAGCAGCTTGGCGGGGGGCAGAAGGGAGCAGTACTTC
v_call: TRBV5-8; j_call: TRBJ2-3; clone_size: NA; d_call: NA; cdr3_aa: CASSLGLREPYTQYF; cdr3_nt: TGTGCCAGCAGCTTGGGATTGCGAGAACCCTATACGCAGTATTTT
v_call: TRBV7-2; j_call: TRBJ2-7; clone_size: NA; d_call: NA; cdr3_aa: CASSLGVIYEQYF; cdr3_nt: TGTGCCAGCAGCCTAGGGGTTATCTACGAGCAGTACTTC
v_call: TRBV7-2; j_call: TRBJ1-4; clone_size: NA; d_call: NA; cdr3_aa: CASSLVGREWEKLFF; cdr3_nt: TGTGCCAGCAGCTTAGTTGGCAGGGAGTGGGAAAAACTGTTTTTT
v_call: TRBV5-5; j_call: TRBJ2-7; clone_size: NA; d_call: TRBD1; cdr3_aa: CASSTDHRGLSYEQYF; cdr3_nt: TGTGCCAGCAGCACGGATCACAGGGGGCTCTCCTACGAGCAGTACTTC
v_call: TRBV29-1; j_call: TRBJ2-7; clone_size: NA; d_call: NA; cdr3_aa: CSAGGWGSYEQYF; cdr3_nt: TGCAGCGCCGGGGGCTGGGGATCCTACGAGCAGTACTTC
v_call: TRBV6-1; j_call: TRBJ2-3; clone_size: few; d_call: NA; cdr3_aa: CASSLSSYPDTQYF; cdr3_nt: TGTGCCAGCAGTCTGAGCTCCTACCCAGATACGCAGTATTTT
v_call: TRBV6-5; j_call: TRBJ1-2; clone_size: few; d_call: NA; cdr3_aa: CASSYGGQPYGYTF; cdr3_nt: TGTGCCAGCAGTTACGGAGGACAGCCATATGGCTACACCTTC
v_call: TRBV28; j_call: TRBJ2-2; clone_size: NA; d_call: TRBD2; cdr3_aa: CASSPPGLAAGELFF; cdr3_nt: TGTGCCAGCAGTCCGCCCGGACTAGCTGCCGGGGAGCTGTTTTTT
v_call: TRBV2; j_call: TRBJ2-5; clone_size: NA; d_call: TRBD2; cdr3_aa: CASSGTSGGQETQYF; cdr3_nt: TGTGCCAGCAGTGGGACTAGCGGGGGCCAGGAGACCCAGTACTTC
v_call: TRBV7-7; j_call: TRBJ2-5; clone_size: NA; d_call: NA; cdr3_aa: CASSRRPPLAGETQYF; cdr3_nt: TGTGCCAGCAGCAGGCGCCCCCCTCTAGCTGGAGAGACCCAGTACTTC
v_call: TRBV28; j_call: TRBJ2-6; clone_size: NA; d_call: NA; cdr3_aa: CASSFLSAGANVLTF; cdr3_nt: TGTGCCAGCAGTTTTCTATCGGCTGGGGCCAACGTCCTGACTTTC
v_call: TRBV7-9; j_call: TRBJ2-5; clone_size: NA; d_call: TRBD1; cdr3_aa: CASSLGGLRGETQYF; cdr3_nt: TGTGCCAGCAGCTTAGGAGGGCTCAGGGGGGAGACCCAGTACTTC
v_call: TRBV4-1; j_call: TRBJ1-4; clone_size: NA; d_call: TRBD1; cdr3_aa: CASSQPSGTGAEKLFF; cdr3_nt: TGCGCCAGCAGCCAACCCTCCGGGACAGGGGCTGAAAAACTGTTTTTT
v_call: TRBV7-2; j_call: TRBJ2-3; clone_size: NA; d_call: TRBD2; cdr3_aa: CASSSGLAPDTQYF; cdr3_nt: TGTGCCAGCAGCTCGGGACTAGCACCCGATACGCAGTATTTT
v_call: TRBV15; j_call: TRBJ2-2; clone_size: once; d_call: NA; cdr3_aa: CATSRTGTTYGTGELFF; cdr3_nt: TGTGCCACCAGCAGGACCGGGACCACCTACGGAACCGGGGAGCTGTTTTTT
v_call: TRBV28; j_call: TRBJ1-1; clone_size: NA; d_call: NA; cdr3_aa: CASSFPHTEAFF; cdr3_nt: TGTGCCAGCAGTTTCCCTCACACTGAAGCTTTCTTT
v_call: TRBV2; j_call: TRBJ1-5; clone_size: NA; d_call: NA; cdr3_aa: CASRLSSSNQPQHF; cdr3_nt: TGTGCCAGCAGGCTGAGCTCAAGCAATCAGCCCCAGCATTTT
v_call: TRBV5-1; j_call: TRBJ2-5; clone_size: NA; d_call: NA; cdr3_aa: CASSLDGVAQETQYF; cdr3_nt: TGCGCCAGCAGCTTGGATGGGGTAGCCCAAGAGACCCAGTACTTC
v_call: TRBV19; j_call: TRBJ1-6; clone_size: few; d_call: NA; cdr3_aa: CASSIDGNSPLHF; cdr3_nt: TGTGCCAGTAGTATAGACGGGAATTCACCCCTCCACTTT
v_call: TRBV28; j_call: TRBJ1-4; clone_size: once; d_call: NA; cdr3_aa: CASSHGGETNEKLFF; cdr3_nt: TGTGCCAGCAGTCATGGCGGGGAAACTAATGAAAAACTGTTTTTT